These 8 T cell receptor beta chains were all obtained from the same sample, sequenced in a study of blood T cell repertoires in COVID-19. Sequencing was performed with immunoSEQ multiplex PCR; in TCRdb, only in-frame clones are kept and a portion is missing. The sample includes 250,000 to 300,000 clones, about 88% of them seen just once. The sample taken for sequencing was PBMCs or T cells enriched from blood (not recorded which). Source of these receptors: a woman aged 55-69 years in a cohort exposed to, infected with or recovered from COVID-19 (not recorded which).

V and J are TRBV6-2 or TRBV6-3 and TRBJ2-1; 9 bases are shared with TRBD2. After removal of 0 bases from V and 7 bases from J, the junction contained 13 bases not matched to a gene. The CDR3 has 18 residues. The V gene's germline CDR1 is MNHEY and CDR2 SVGEGT. CDR3 loop: CASSYSGRVAGVRNEQFF. The CDR3, as DNA: TGTGCCAGCAGTTACTCGGGGCGGGTAGCGGGAGTTAGGAATGAGCAGTTCTTC.

V is TRBV10-2 and J is TRBJ1-6, with D hard to call. Germline V CDR1 and CDR2: WSHSY, SAAADI. V shed 6 bases and J shed 2 bases, with 14 bases lying between them. The CDR3 spans 16 residues. In DNA, the CDR3 is TGCGCCAGCAGCGAGGAACAGAACCCCTATAATTCACCCCTCCACTTT. Its translation is CASSEEQNPYNSPLHF.

The rearrangement uses TRBV6-6 and TRBJ2-7; TRBD2 is a possible D gene (5 bases). The CDR3 has 13 residues. V lost 0 bases to trimming and J lost 3 bases, with 6 bases between them. The germline V gene has CDR1 MNHNY and CDR2 SVGAGI (reference sequence). CDR3 region: CASSYSRDYEQYF. The CDR3 DNA reads TGTGCCAGCAGTTACTCGAGGGACTACGAGCAGTACTTC.

This sequence joins TRBV7-8 and TRBJ2-2; 10 positions agree with TRBD2. Germline CDR1 reads SGHVS; CDR2 reads FQNEAQ. The CDR3 has 14 amino acids. V was clipped by 6 bases and J by 3 bases; unmatched bases: 1. CDR3 region: CASRSGRDTGELFF. CDR3 DNA: TGTGCCAGCAGGAGCGGGAGGGACACCGGGGAGCTGTTTTTT.

J is TRBJ1-6 and V is TRBV7-3, with D perhaps TRBD1 (6 bases). CDR3 length equals 14 residues. Trimming left V 4 bases short and J 10 bases short, with 14 bases between. Per the germline V gene, CDR1 is SGHTA and CDR2 is FQGTGA. CDR3 sequence (DNA): TGTGCCAGCAGCTATAATGACAGGAGCTCACCCCTCCACTTT. Translation gives CASSYNDRSSPLHF.

CDR3 nucleotide sequence: TGTGCCAGCACGCCGTCGGGAGGGGACAATGAGCAGTTCTTC. Protein product: CASTPSGGDNEQFF. The chain links TRBV3-1 (or the pseudogene TRBV3-2) to TRBJ2-1, with 8 bases fitting TRBD2. With V trimmed by 7 bases and J by 5 bases, 7 bases remained unmatched. This CDR3 contains 14 residues. Germline V gene sequence: CDR1 LGHDT, CDR2 YNNKEL (reference sequence).

This chain joins TRBV18 and TRBJ1-1; maybe TRBD1 (5 bases). Per germline, CDR1 KGHSH and CDR2 LQKENI. The V end lost 3 bases, the J end lost 0 bases, and 8 bases lay between the germline ends. The CDR3 runs to 14 residues. CDR3 bases: TGTGCCAGCTCACCCCTGACAGTGAACACTGAAGCTTTCTTT. Protein sequence: CASSPLTVNTEAFF.

The chain combines TRBV28 with TRBJ2-7; the match to TRBD2 covers 7 bases. Germline CDR1 reads MDHEN; CDR2 reads SYDVKM. This CDR3 contains 17 residues. The V gene end was trimmed by 0 bases and the J gene end by 5 bases; junction bases not matched to a gene: 13. The CDR3: CASSLWGGGPLSDEQYF. Written as DNA, the CDR3 is TGTGCCAGCAGTTTATGGGGGGGAGGGCCGTTGTCCGACGAGCAGTACTTC.